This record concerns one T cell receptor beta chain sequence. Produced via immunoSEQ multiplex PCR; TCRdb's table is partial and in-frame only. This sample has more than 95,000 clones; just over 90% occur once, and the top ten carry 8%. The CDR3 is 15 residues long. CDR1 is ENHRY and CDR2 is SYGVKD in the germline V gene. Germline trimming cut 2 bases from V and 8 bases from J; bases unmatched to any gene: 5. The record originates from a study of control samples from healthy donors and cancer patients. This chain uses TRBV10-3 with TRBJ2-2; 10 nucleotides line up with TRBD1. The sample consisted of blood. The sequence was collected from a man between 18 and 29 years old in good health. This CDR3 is CAISETGQGRGELFF. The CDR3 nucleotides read TGTGCCATCAGTGAGACGGGACAGGGGAGAGGGGAGCTGTTTTTT.